One sample yielded the 17 T cell receptor beta chains listed below, sequenced in a study of PD-1 blockade in classical Hodgkin lymphoma. Every patient experienced relapse after autologous stem cell transplantation, and brentuximab vedotin exposure varied. Some clones are missing from TCRdb's copy, which holds only in-frame ones; the method was immunoSEQ multiplex PCR. The data show about 13,000 clones, 84% seen once. Sequenced material: peripheral blood mononuclear cells (PBMCs), taken at baseline. The receptors stem from a human donor with classical Hodgkin lymphoma.

This chain joins TRBV28 and TRBJ2-7; D might be TRBD2 (5 bases). CDR3 size: 14 residues. Germline V gene lookup returns CDR1 MDHEN and CDR2 SYDVKM. V was cut by 7 bases and J by 5 bases, with 18 bases left in between. This CDR3 reads CASITRAGPDEQYV. In DNA form, the CDR3 reads TGTGCCAGCATTACACGCGCGGGTCCGGACGAGCAGTACGTC.

The genes are TRBV28 and TRBJ2-1; a possible D gene is TRBD2 (6 bases). Germline V CDR1 and CDR2: MDHEN, SYDVKM. This CDR3 region has 15 residues. Trimming cost V 2 bases and J 1 base, with 9 bases left between them. This CDR3 reads CASSLTSLSYNEQFF. The CDR3 bases are TGTGCCAGCAGTTTAACTAGCCTATCCTACAATGAGCAGTTCTTC.

This clone has a handful of counts. V gene TRBV4-3 combines with J gene TRBJ1-6; D call uncertain. CDR1 and CDR2 from the germline V gene are LGHNA and YSLEER. V lost 4 bases and J lost 4, with 14 bases in between. CDR3 size: 16 residues. This chain's CDR3 is CASSPEVWNYNSPLHF. The CDR3 DNA reads TGCGCCAGCAGCCCGGAGGTGTGGAATTATAATTCACCCCTCCACTTT.

CDR3 sequence (DNA): TGTGCCAGCAGCCTACCGGGGCAGGGGTTGTACGAGCAGTACTTC. Translation gives CASSLPGQGLYEQYF. This chain connects TRBV4-2 to TRBJ2-7, with D possibly TRBD1 on 6 matching bases. The CDR3 covers 15 residues. The V gene lost 4 bases and the J gene lost 4 bases, with 17 bases spanning the gap. The germline V gene has CDR1 LGHNA and CDR2 YNFKEQ.

Notes on this clone: One end of the junction varies from germline; a read error may be responsible. The chain uses TRBV9 and TRBJ2-1; D is possibly TRBD1 or TRBD2 (5 bases each). CDR1 and CDR2 from the germline V gene are SGDLS and YYNGEE. This CDR3 is built from 16 residues. The CDR3 region is CASSAKGRNSYNGQFF. The DNA of the CDR3 is TGTGCCAGCAGCGCCAAGGGACGGAATTCCTACAATGGGCAGTTCTTC.

This sequence joins TRBV7-3 and TRBJ1-5, with TRBD1 identical over 7 bases. Germline V gene data show CDR1 as SGHTA and CDR2 as FQGTGA. V was clipped by 2 bases and J by 8 bases; unmatched bases: 3. The length of the CDR3 is 13 residues. The CDR3 nucleotides are TGTGCCAGCAGCTTAGTTACAGGGGAGCCCCAGCATTTT. This encodes CASSLVTGEPQHF.

The chain uses TRBV11-3 and TRBJ2-1, with 11 bases fitting TRBD1. The length of the CDR3 is 14 residues. Germline lookup yields CDR1 SGHNT and CDR2 YENEEA. With 5 bases clipped from V and 7 bases from J, the junction kept 4 bases outside the gene matches. The CDR3 DNA reads as TGTGCCAGCAGCGGGACAGGGGGTCGGAATGAGCAGTTCTTC. This gives the protein CASSGTGGRNEQFF.

The chain links TRBV7-9 to TRBJ2-7; 9 nucleotides line up with TRBD1. The CDR3 is made up of 16 amino acids. The V gene end was trimmed by 3 bases and the J gene end by 0 bases; junction bases not matched to a gene: 6. Germline V CDR1 and CDR2: SEHNR, FQNEAQ (reference sequence). As DNA, the CDR3 is TGTGCCAGCAGCTTCGGGACAGGGCTAAGCTCCTACGAGCAGTACTTC. It specifies CASSFGTGLSSYEQYF. Full variable domain (remainder filled in from reference TRBV7-9 and TRBJ2-7): DTGVSQNPRHKITKRGQNVTFRCDPISEHNRLYWYRQTLGQGPEFLTYFQNEAQLEKSRLLSDRFSAERPKGSFSTLEIQRTEQGDSAMYLCASSFGTGLSSYEQYFGPGTRLTVT.

V usage is TRBV28 and J usage is TRBJ2-7; TRBD2 might be the D (6 bases). CDR3 length equals 12 residues. Germline V gene lookup returns CDR1 MDHEN and CDR2 SYDVKM. The germline V and J ends were trimmed by 0 bases and 6 bases, with 6 bases remaining between them. The DNA for the CDR3 is TGTGCCAGCAGTTTATGGGGGGGCGAGCAGTACGTC. Amino acid sequence: CASSLWGGEQYV.

The chain links TRBV2 to TRBJ1-4; D possibly corresponds to TRBD1 (6 bases). This CDR3 has 16 amino acids. Germline V gene sequence: CDR1 SNHLY, CDR2 FYNNEI. V dropped 5 bases and J dropped 0 bases, with 13 bases sitting between them. The CDR3 protein is CASSTTGVATNEKLFF. The CDR3 nucleotides read TGTGCCAGCAGTACGACAGGCGTTGCAACTAATGAAAAACTGTTTTTT.

In its sample, this clone was seen once. V and J are TRBV27 and TRBJ1-5; D is unclear. CDR1 is MNHEY and CDR2 is SMNVEV in the germline V gene (reference sequence). V gave up 5 bases and J gave up 11 bases, with 19 bases separating them. CDR3 length equals 14 residues. In nucleotides, the CDR3 is TGTGCCAGCAGTCCCTTTACCGGCAGATCAGCCCAGCATTTT. This gives the protein CASSPFTGRSAQHF.

V gene TRBV4-3 combines with J gene TRBJ1-5; D might be TRBD1 (5 bases). This CDR3 spans 16 amino acids. Germline loops: CDR1 LGHNA, CDR2 YSLEER. V was trimmed by 0 bases and J by 7 bases, leaving 16 bases between them. CDR3 nucleotides: TGCGCCAGCAGCCAAGATTGGGCCAGCTGGGGGCAGCCCCAGCATTTT. As protein: CASSQDWASWGQPQHF.

This chain uses TRBV7-2 with TRBJ2-2; 9 bases map to TRBD1. Per the germline V gene, CDR1 is SGHTA and CDR2 is FQGNSA. Trimming at V came to 5 bases and at J to 3 bases, leaving 4 bases not matched to a gene. CDR3 size: 15 residues. The CDR3 region is CASSIQGADTGELFF. CDR3 bases: TGTGCCAGCAGCATACAGGGGGCCGACACCGGGGAGCTGTTTTTT.

V and J are TRBV9 and TRBJ2-1, with 9 nucleotides matching TRBD2. The junction had 6 bases not matched to a gene; V was cut back by 4 bases and J by 4 bases. Germline CDR1 reads SGDLS; CDR2 reads YYNGEE. CDR3 length: 15 amino acids. The CDR3 nucleotides are TGTGCCAGCAGCCCCCGACTAGCGGATTACAATGAGCAGTTCTTC. This sequence encodes CASSPRLADYNEQFF.

The chain links TRBV5-4 to TRBJ1-2, with D perhaps TRBD1 (6 bases). Trimming took 4 bases from V and 6 from J, leaving 10 bases between them. The CDR3 consists of 12 residues. The V gene's germline CDR1 is SGHNT and CDR2 YYREEE (reference sequence). The CDR3 spells CASSIRQDGYTF. Here the CDR3 DNA reads TGTGCCAGCAGCATTCGACAGGATGGCTACACCTTC.

In nucleotides, the CDR3 is TGTGCCAGCAGCTGGCTAAGCTCCTACAATGAGCAGTTCTTC. It is translated as CASSWLSSYNEQFF. J is TRBJ2-1 and V is TRBV5-6, with unresolved D. With 3 bases removed from V and 0 bases from J, the gap between germline ends came to 7 bases. Per germline, CDR1 SGHDT and CDR2 YYEEEE. CDR3 length: 14 amino acids.

V gene TRBV29-1 combines with J gene TRBJ1-1, with D tentatively TRBD1 (5 bases). The germline V gene encodes CDR1 SQVTM and CDR2 ANQGSEA. Trimming pared 7 bases from V and 2 bases from J, leaving 14 bases between. The CDR3 is 13 residues long. The CDR3 DNA sequence: TGCAGCGCCCCGGGGGAATCCAACACTGAAGCTTTCTTT. Its translation is CSAPGESNTEAFF.